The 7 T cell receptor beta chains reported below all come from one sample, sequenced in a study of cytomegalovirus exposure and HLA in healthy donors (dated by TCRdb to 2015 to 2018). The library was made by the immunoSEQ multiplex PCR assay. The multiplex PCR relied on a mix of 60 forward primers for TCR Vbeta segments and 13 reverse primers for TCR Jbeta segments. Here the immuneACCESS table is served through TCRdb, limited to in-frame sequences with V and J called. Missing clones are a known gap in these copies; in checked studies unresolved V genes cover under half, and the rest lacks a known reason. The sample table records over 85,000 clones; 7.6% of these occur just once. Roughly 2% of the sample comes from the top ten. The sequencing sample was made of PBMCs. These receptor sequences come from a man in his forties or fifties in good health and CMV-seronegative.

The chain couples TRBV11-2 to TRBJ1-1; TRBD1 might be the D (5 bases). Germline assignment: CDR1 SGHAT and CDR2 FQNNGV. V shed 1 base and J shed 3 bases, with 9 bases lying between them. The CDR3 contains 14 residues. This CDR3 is CASSLGGGDTEAFF. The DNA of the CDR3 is TGTGCCAGCAGCTTAGGGGGGGGTGACACTGAAGCTTTCTTT.

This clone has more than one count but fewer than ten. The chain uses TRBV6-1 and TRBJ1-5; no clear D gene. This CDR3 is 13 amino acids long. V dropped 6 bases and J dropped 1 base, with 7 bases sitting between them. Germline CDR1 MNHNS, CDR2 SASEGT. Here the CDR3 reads CASSYRSNQPQHF. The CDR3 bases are TGTGCCAGCAGCTACAGAAGCAATCAGCCCCAGCATTTT.

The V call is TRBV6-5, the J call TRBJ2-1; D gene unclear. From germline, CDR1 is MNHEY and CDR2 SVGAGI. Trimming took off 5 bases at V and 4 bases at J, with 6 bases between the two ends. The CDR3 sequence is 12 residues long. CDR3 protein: CASSRTYNEQFF. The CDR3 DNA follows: TGTGCCAGCAGTCGCACATACAATGAGCAGTTCTTC.

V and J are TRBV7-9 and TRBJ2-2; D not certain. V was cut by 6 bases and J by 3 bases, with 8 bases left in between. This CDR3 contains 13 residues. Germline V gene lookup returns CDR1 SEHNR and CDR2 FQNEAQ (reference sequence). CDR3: CASSLLDTGELFF. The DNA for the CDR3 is TGTGCCAGCAGTCTACTTGACACCGGGGAGCTGTTTTTT.

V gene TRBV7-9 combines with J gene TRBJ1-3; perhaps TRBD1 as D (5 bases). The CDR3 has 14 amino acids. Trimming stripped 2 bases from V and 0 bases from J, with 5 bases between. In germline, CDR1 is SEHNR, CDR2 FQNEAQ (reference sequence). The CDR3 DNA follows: TGTGCCAGCAGCTTACAGGGCTCTGGAAACACCATATATTTT. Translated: CASSLQGSGNTIYF.

The CDR3 nucleotides read TGTGCCAGCAGGACAGGGGATCAGCCCCAGCATTTT. It specifies CASRTGDQPQHF. The chain couples TRBV4-2 to TRBJ1-5, with 8 bases lining up with TRBD1. V was clipped by 6 bases and J by 5 bases; unmatched bases: 0. This CDR3 region has 12 residues. Germline V gene data show CDR1 as LGHNA and CDR2 as YNFKEQ.

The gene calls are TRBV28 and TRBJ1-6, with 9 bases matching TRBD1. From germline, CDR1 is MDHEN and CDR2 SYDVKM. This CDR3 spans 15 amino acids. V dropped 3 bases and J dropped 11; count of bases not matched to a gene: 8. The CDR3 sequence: CASSFGTGLWTPLHF. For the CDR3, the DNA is TGTGCCAGCAGTTTTGGGACAGGGTTGTGGACACCCCTCCACTTT.